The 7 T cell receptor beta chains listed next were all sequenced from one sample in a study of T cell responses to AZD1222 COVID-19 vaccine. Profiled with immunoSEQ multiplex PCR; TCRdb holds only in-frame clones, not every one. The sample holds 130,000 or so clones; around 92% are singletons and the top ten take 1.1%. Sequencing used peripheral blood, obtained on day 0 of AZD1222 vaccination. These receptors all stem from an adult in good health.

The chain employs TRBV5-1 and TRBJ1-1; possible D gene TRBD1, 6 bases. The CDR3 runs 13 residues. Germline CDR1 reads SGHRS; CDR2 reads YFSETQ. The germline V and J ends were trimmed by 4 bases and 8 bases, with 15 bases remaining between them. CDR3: CASSQPGGSEAFF. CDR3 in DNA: TGCGCCAGCAGCCAGCCCGGGGGCTCCGAAGCTTTCTTT.

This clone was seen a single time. The CDR3 spells CASTPTASGANVLTF. The CDR3 region has the DNA TGTGCCAGCACCCCAACGGCCTCTGGGGCCAACGTCCTGACTTTC. V and J are TRBV3-1 (or the pseudogene TRBV3-2) and TRBJ2-6; no clear D gene. Germline V CDR1 and CDR2: LGHDT, YNNKEL (reference sequence). Trimming pared 7 bases from V and 0 bases from J, leaving 10 bases between. The CDR3 runs 15 residues.

In nucleotides, the CDR3 is TGTGCCAGCAGCGGCAACTCGGGGGGTTCCTACGAGCAGTACTTC. Amino acids: CASSGNSGGSYEQYF. The genes are TRBV9 and TRBJ2-7; 7 bases agree with TRBD2. V trimming: 3 bases; J trimming: 1 base; junction bases outside the gene matches: 7. This CDR3 spans 15 amino acids. Germline V gives CDR1 SGDLS, CDR2 YYNGEE.

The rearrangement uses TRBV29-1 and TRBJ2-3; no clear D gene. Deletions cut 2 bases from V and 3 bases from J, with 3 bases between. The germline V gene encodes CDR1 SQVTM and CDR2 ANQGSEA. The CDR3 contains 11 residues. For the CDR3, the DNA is TGCAGCGTTGAAACGACAGATACGCAGTATTTT. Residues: CSVETTDTQYF.

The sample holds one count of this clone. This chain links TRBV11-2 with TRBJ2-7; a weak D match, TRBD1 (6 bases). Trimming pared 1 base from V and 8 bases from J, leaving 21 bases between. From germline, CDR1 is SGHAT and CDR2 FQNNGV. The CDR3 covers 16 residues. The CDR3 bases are TGTGCCAGCAGCTTAGGGATCCCAGGGGAATTCAGAAAGCAGTACTTC. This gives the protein CASSLGIPGEFRKQYF.

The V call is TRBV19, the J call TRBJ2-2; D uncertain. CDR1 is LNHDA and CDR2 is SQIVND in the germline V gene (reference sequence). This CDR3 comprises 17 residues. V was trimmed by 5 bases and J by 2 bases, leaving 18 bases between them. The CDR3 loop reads CASSPVYTRPNTGELFF. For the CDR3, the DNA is TGTGCCAGTAGTCCAGTTTATACTCGACCTAACACCGGGGAGCTGTTTTTT.

The CDR3 region has the DNA TGTGCCAGCAGATCCGGTACGGATACGCAGTATTTT. Translation: CASRSGTDTQYF. The chain carries TRBV6-5 and TRBJ2-3; unclear D gene. Germline CDR1 reads MNHEY; CDR2 reads SVGAGI. The CDR3 is 12 amino acids. Between the trimmed V and J ends, which lost 6 bases and 6 bases, there was a span of 10 bases.